The rows below give T cell receptor beta chains drawn from one sample of a study of blood T cell repertoires in COVID-19. Here immunoSEQ multiplex PCR was the method, and the copy in TCRdb shows in-frame clones only, minus some. The sample shows some 46,000 clones, over 75% of them seen only once. What was sequenced was peripheral blood. Receptors were obtained from a man aged 50 or older with acute or convalescent COVID-19. The CDR3 runs from the conserved cysteine through the conserved F or W. A D gene is named only where the DNA matches it firmly. Clone size is not always given. Where it is, it says once, few, many or a class for expanded clones.

cdr3_aa,cdr3_nt,clone_size,d_call,v_call,j_call
CATRQGARNEQFF,TGTGCCACCAGACAGGGGGCGCGTAATGAGCAGTTCTTC,.,TRBD1,TRBV24-1,TRBJ2-1
CASSQPGETQYF,TGTGCCAGCAGCCAACCAGGAGAGACCCAGTACTTC,.,.,TRBV7-3,TRBJ2-5
CASSPSGSWNSPLHF,TGTGCCAGCAGTCCCTCGGGATCATGGAATTCACCCCTCCACTTT,.,.,TRBV6-5,TRBJ1-6
CASGTGYYEQYF,TGTGCCAGCGGGACAGGCTACTACGAGCAGTACTTC,.,TRBD1,TRBV6-5,TRBJ2-7
CSVEGAGVYEQYF,TGCAGCGTTGAGGGGGCAGGCGTCTACGAGCAGTACTTC,.,.,TRBV29-1,TRBJ2-7
CASNKNRQTWEYEQYF,TGTGCCAGCAACAAAAACCGTCAGACATGGGAGTACGAGCAGTACTTC,.,.,TRBV4-2,TRBJ2-7
CASSLAGAPDTQYF,TGTGCCAGCAGCCTGGCGGGCGCCCCAGATACGCAGTATTTT,.,.,TRBV14,TRBJ2-3
CASSGDRGTAYNEQFF,TGTGCCAGCTCAGGAGACAGGGGAACGGCCTACAATGAGCAGTTCTTC,.,TRBD1,TRBV18,TRBJ2-1
CASSYRVGTEAFF,TGTGCCAGCAGCTACAGGGTAGGCACTGAAGCTTTCTTT,.,.,TRBV7-9,TRBJ1-1
CASSFQGQQETQYF,TGTGCCAGCAGTTTCCAGGGACAGCAAGAGACCCAGTACTTC,.,TRBD1,TRBV11-1,TRBJ2-5
CASSQVWYCRVAYEQYF,TGCGCCAGCAGCCAAGTTTGGTATTGCAGGGTAGCCTACGAGCAGTACTTC,.,.,TRBV4-3,TRBJ2-7
CASSQVNSLYEQYF,TGTGCCAGCAGCCAAGTTAACAGCTTATACGAGCAGTACTTC,.,.,TRBV3-1/TRBV3-2,TRBJ2-7
CASSEGGGQPQHF,TGCGCCAGCAGTGAAGGGGGCGGTCAGCCCCAGCATTTT,.,TRBD1,TRBV10-2,TRBJ1-5
CASSSSGQLNQPQHF,TGTGCCAGCAGTTCTTCTGGACAGCTCAATCAGCCCCAGCATTTT,.,.,TRBV6-5,TRBJ1-5
CASSQQGSNTEAFF,TGTGCCAGCTCACAACAGGGGTCGAACACTGAAGCTTTCTTT,.,TRBD1,TRBV7-9,TRBJ1-1
CASRLDSYSNQPQHF,TGTGCCAGCAGATTGGACAGTTATAGCAATCAGCCCCAGCATTTT,.,.,TRBV27,TRBJ1-5
CASSLDGQVTYNEQFF,TGCGCCAGCAGCTTGGATGGACAGGTAACCTACAATGAGCAGTTCTTC,.,TRBD1,TRBV5-1,TRBJ2-1
CASSEVSGTGEDIQYF,TGTGCCAGCAGTGAAGTTTCCGGGACAGGGGAGGACATTCAGTACTTC,few,TRBD1,TRBV6-1,TRBJ2-4
CASSWAGPNNSPLHF,TGTGCCAGCAGCTGGGCAGGCCCTAATAATTCACCCCTCCACTTT,.,.,TRBV11-2,TRBJ1-6
CASSLDFEGGWGYTF,TGCGCCAGCAGCTTGGATTTTGAGGGAGGGTGGGGCTACACCTTC,.,.,TRBV5-1,TRBJ1-2
CASSGGLAGEAEQFF,TGTGCCAGCAGTGGTGGACTAGCGGGAGAGGCTGAGCAGTTCTTC,.,TRBD2,TRBV27,TRBJ2-1
CASSYLQGTEAFF,TGTGCCAGCAGTTACCTACAGGGGACTGAAGCTTTCTTT,.,TRBD1,TRBV6-5,TRBJ1-1
CASSSRDYWVITGELFF,TGTGCCAGCAGCTCCCGGGACTACTGGGTTATCACCGGGGAGCTGTTTTTT,.,TRBD2,TRBV11-2,TRBJ2-2
CAIKSVSGSYEQYF,TGTGCCATCAAATCGGTAAGCGGATCCTACGAGCAGTACTTC,once,.,TRBV10-3,TRBJ2-7
CASSQVRTSGGALVFF,TGCGCCAGCAGCCAAGTTAGGACTAGCGGGGGGGCCTTAGTGTTCTTC,.,TRBD2,TRBV4-3,TRBJ2-1
CASSLSSLSYNSPLHF,TGTGCCAGCAGCTTGAGCTCCCTCTCCTATAATTCACCCCTCCACTTT,.,.,TRBV5-5,TRBJ1-6
CASSSFGMPGVTEAFF,TGTGCCAGCAGTTCCTTCGGGATGCCGGGGGTCACTGAAGCTTTCTTT,.,.,TRBV6-5,TRBJ1-1
CASSVGRSLGEEAFF,TGTGCCAGCAGCGTAGGAAGGTCCCTCGGAGAGGAAGCTTTCTTT,.,.,TRBV9,TRBJ1-1
CASSLQGPLVYF,TGTGCCAGCAGTTTACAGGGGCCACTCGTATATTTT,.,.,TRBV28,TRBJ1-3
CASSAPSGRADEQFF,TGTGCCAGCAGCGCACCTAGCGGGAGGGCCGATGAGCAGTTCTTC,.,TRBD2,TRBV9,TRBJ2-1
CASRELDRLVGELFF,TGTGCCAGCAGAGAACTGGACAGGCTGGTTGGGGAGCTGTTTTTT,.,TRBD1,TRBV2,TRBJ2-2
CASSETEKRFF,TGTGCCAGCAGTGAAACAGAGAAAAGGTTTTTT,.,.,TRBV2,TRBJ1-4
CASSPDRATEAFF,TGTGCCAGCTCACCAGACAGGGCCACTGAAGCTTTCTTT,once,TRBD1,TRBV18,TRBJ1-1
CASSTPGGPSTGELFF,TGTGCCAGCAGCACCCCCGGGGGGCCGAGCACCGGGGAGCTGTTTTTT,.,.,TRBV9,TRBJ2-2
CASSLTGALVTAEAFF,TGCGCCAGCAGCTTGACAGGGGCTTTGGTAACAGCTGAAGCTTTCTTT,once,TRBD1,TRBV5-1,TRBJ1-1
CASSHRWGQGPAEAFF,TGTGCCAGCAGCCACCGGTGGGGACAGGGGCCCGCTGAAGCTTTCTTT,once,TRBD1,TRBV5-6,TRBJ1-1
CASSLPYNEQFF,TGTGCCAGCAGCCTCCCCTACAATGAGCAGTTCTTC,.,.,TRBV6-5,TRBJ2-1
CASSHWTPDVFNTEAFF,TGTGCCAGCAGTCACTGGACACCCGATGTTTTTAACACTGAAGCTTTCTTT,.,.,TRBV27,TRBJ1-1
CASSPTMGGQGAIF,TGTGCCAGCAGCCCTACCATGGGGGGACAGGGGGCCATCTTC,.,TRBD1,TRBV3-1/TRBV3-2,TRBJ2-1
CASSQVWEGIGYGYTF,TGCGCCAGCAGCCAAGTGTGGGAGGGGATCGGCTATGGCTACACCTTC,.,.,TRBV4-3,TRBJ1-2
CASSPQPPRGHLNTEAFF,TGTGCCAGCAGCCCCCAACCCCCACGGGGACACCTTAACACTGAAGCTTTCTTT,.,.,TRBV9,TRBJ1-1
CASSPIGGVGEKLFF,TGTGCCAGCAGCCCGATCGGGGGAGTTGGGGAAAAACTGTTTTTT,few,.,TRBV7-9,TRBJ1-4
CARWDLDRGPKRTQHF,TGTGCCAGATGGGACCTAGACAGGGGCCCCAAGAGGACCCAGCATTTT,.,TRBD1,TRBV19,TRBJ1-5
CASSLDPTGGCQPQHF,TGTGCCAGCAGCTTAGATCCGACAGGGGGTTGTCAGCCCCAGCATTTT,.,TRBD1,TRBV11-3,TRBJ1-5
CASSQVDRGGEAFF,TGTGCCAGCAGCCAAGTCGACAGGGGAGGTGAAGCTTTCTTT,.,TRBD1,TRBV3-1/TRBV3-2,TRBJ1-1
CASSPSTPRRAYNEQFF,TGTGCCAGCTCACCATCAACTCCACGGAGAGCCTACAATGAGCAGTTCTTC,.,.,TRBV18,TRBJ2-1
CASSLGQGVNSGNTIYF,TGCGCCAGCAGCCTTGGACAGGGGGTTAATTCTGGAAACACCATATATTTT,.,TRBD1,TRBV5-1,TRBJ1-3
CASSLQGEGEKLFF,TGCGCCAGCAGCTTACAGGGGGAAGGTGAAAAACTGTTTTTT,.,TRBD1,TRBV5-1,TRBJ1-4
CAIQVRASGTYNEQFF,TGTGCCATACAAGTTAGGGCTAGCGGGACCTACAATGAGCAGTTCTTC,.,TRBD2,TRBV5-4,TRBJ2-1
CASSIAVVQGLLGTEAFF,TGTGCCAGTAGTATAGCGGTAGTACAGGGATTATTAGGCACTGAAGCTTTCTTT,.,.,TRBV19,TRBJ1-1
CASRQGAAYGYTF,TGTGCCAGCAGACAGGGGGCTGCCTATGGCTACACCTTC,.,TRBD1,TRBV5-4,TRBJ1-2
CASNTWTGFNEKLFF,TGTGCCAGCAACACTTGGACAGGCTTTAATGAAAAACTGTTTTTT,.,TRBD1,TRBV28,TRBJ1-4
CASSNRLASTGELFF,TGTGCCAGCAGCAATAGACTAGCAAGCACCGGGGAGCTGTTTTTT,.,TRBD2,TRBV7-3,TRBJ2-2
CASSPRTEATGELFF,TGTGCCAGCTCACCAAGGACAGAAGCTACCGGGGAGCTGTTTTTT,.,.,TRBV18,TRBJ2-2
CASSSRTRLAPGELFF,TGTGCCAGCAGCTCCAGGACTAGGCTGGCCCCCGGGGAGCTGTTTTTT,once,TRBD2,TRBV7-2,TRBJ2-2
CASSLERDSSEQYF,TGTGCCAGCAGCTTAGAGCGGGACTCCTCCGAGCAGTACTTC,.,.,TRBV11-2,TRBJ2-7
CASSPGGTMNEKLFF,TGTGCCAGCAGTCCCGGGGGGACAATGAATGAAAAACTGTTTTTT,few,.,TRBV2,TRBJ1-4
CASSGTGTLNYGYTF,TGTGCCAGCAGCGGAACAGGCACCCTTAACTATGGCTACACCTTC,once,.,TRBV6-5,TRBJ1-2
CASSEDPWGAYNEQFF,TGTGCCAGCAGTGAGGATCCGTGGGGGGCCTACAATGAGCAGTTCTTC,.,.,TRBV6-1,TRBJ2-1
CASSLAGTGGMNTEAFF,TGTGCCAGCAGCCTCGCCGGGACAGGGGGCATGAACACTGAAGCTTTCTTT,.,TRBD1,TRBV7-2,TRBJ1-1